This T cell receptor (beta chain) was documented in a study of T cells in localized non-small cell lung cancer. The CDR3 spans 13 residues. V was pared by 4 bases and J by 4 bases, with 12 bases between. From germline, CDR1 is SGHNT and CDR2 YYREEE (reference sequence). Measured with immunoSEQ multiplex PCR; TCRdb has only the in-frame clones, and not every one. This repertoire shows tens of thousands of clones, roughly 87% found once; its top ten account for roughly 15%. The receptor's source is a man aged 35 to 70 with stage I squamous cell lung carcinoma. The chain uses TRBV5-4 and TRBJ2-7, with D unresolved. This sample comprised peripheral blood, obtained before any cancer treatment. The CDR3 nucleotides are TGTGCCAGCAGCGATCAGACTGGATACGAGCAGTACTTC. It codes for CASSDQTGYEQYF.